This T cell receptor (beta chain) was profiled in a study of beta chain features in type 1 diabetes. Study-wide results and caveats: The naive, central memory and Treg TCRB repertoires showed an apparent similarity that was greater among patients than among healthy donors. Type 1 diabetes patients showed a moderate but significant shortening of TCRB CDR3s in all four CD4+ subsets. VDJ junctions in type 1 diabetes patients carried more deletions and fewer insertions.

The authors reverse transcribed all of the isolated RNA, so sequencing captured expressed TCRB transcripts. Naive, central memory and regulatory T cell samples came to a mean of roughly 4 million reads. The method was immunoSEQ multiplex PCR; TCRdb's version includes in-frame clones alone and lacks a portion of them. Found here are about 300,000 clones, 13% of them singletons; the top ten hold around 0.016%. Comments on this clone: Its antigen remains unknown.

Germline assignment: CDR1 SGHTA and CDR2 FQGTGA. The V gene end was trimmed by 1 base and the J gene end by 4 bases; junction bases not matched to a gene: 12. CDR3 length equals 18 residues. One heparinised draw, averaging about 116 mL, was taken per donor. The specimen was naive CD4+ T cells from blood. This clonotype was sampled from a woman aged 18-29 years with type 1 diabetes. The chain is built from TRBV7-3 and TRBJ1-4; 7 nucleotides line up with TRBD1. The CDR3 coding sequence is TGTGCCAGCAGCTTAAAAGGGGGCGGAGAGAATGGTAATGAAAAACTGTTTTTT. Protein sequence: CASSLKGGGENGNEKLFF.